A selection of T cell receptor beta chains follows, all from one sample in a study of blood T cell repertoires in COVID-19. The method was immunoSEQ multiplex PCR; TCRdb's version includes in-frame clones alone and lacks a portion of them. Of approximately 230,000 clones in the sample, just under 85% were seen once. The sample consisted of PBMCs or T cells enriched from blood (not recorded which). These receptors were obtained from a man aged 35 to 55 who had recovered from COVID-19. CDR3s include the opening cysteine and the closing phenylalanine or tryptophan. The order of the fields is D gene, J gene, V gene, clone size, CDR3 DNA, CDR3 protein. The D gene is left open where the match is weak. Clone size is shown for a subset of rows, as once, few, many or a class of expanded clone.

d_call: TRBD1; j_call: TRBJ1-4; v_call: TRBV7-9; clone_size: -; cdr3_nt: TGTGCCAGCAGCTTACCACCGGGACAGGGGGGGGAAAAACTGTTTTTT; cdr3_aa: CASSLPPGQGGEKLFF
d_call: TRBD2; j_call: TRBJ2-2; v_call: TRBV19; clone_size: -; cdr3_nt: TGTGCCAGTAGTATCCATAGCGGGAGGACGACCGGGGAGCTGTTTTTT; cdr3_aa: CASSIHSGRTTGELFF
d_call: -; j_call: TRBJ1-1; v_call: TRBV5-5; clone_size: -; cdr3_nt: TGTGCCAGCAGCTTGCGGGGTCGAGGTATGGGAGGGTACACTGAAGCTTTCTTT; cdr3_aa: CASSLRGRGMGGYTEAFF
d_call: TRBD1; j_call: TRBJ2-5; v_call: TRBV18; clone_size: -; cdr3_nt: TGTGCCAGCTCGCCGGGACAGCAAGAGACCCAGTACTTC; cdr3_aa: CASSPGQQETQYF
d_call: TRBD1; j_call: TRBJ2-2; v_call: TRBV11-3; clone_size: -; cdr3_nt: TGTGCCAGCAGCTCCTTAAACAGGGGGTTCGGCACCGGGGAGCTGTTTTTT; cdr3_aa: CASSSLNRGFGTGELFF
d_call: -; j_call: TRBJ1-2; v_call: TRBV5-1; clone_size: few; cdr3_nt: TGCGCCAGCAGCTTGAATATGCAGGGCTATGGCTACACCTTC; cdr3_aa: CASSLNMQGYGYTF
d_call: -; j_call: TRBJ1-2; v_call: TRBV20-1; clone_size: -; cdr3_nt: TGCAGTGCTATTGGGACACTAGGCTACACCTTC; cdr3_aa: CSAIGTLGYTF
d_call: TRBD1; j_call: TRBJ1-6; v_call: TRBV5-6; clone_size: -; cdr3_nt: TGTGCCAGCAGCTTGGTGGGACAGGGTGGTTACTCACCCCTCCACTTT; cdr3_aa: CASSLVGQGGYSPLHF
d_call: -; j_call: TRBJ2-1; v_call: TRBV5-1; clone_size: -; cdr3_nt: TGCGCCAGCGGACAATCGAGCAGGCTTGGCACTAATGAGCAGTTCTTC; cdr3_aa: CASGQSSRLGTNEQFF
d_call: TRBD1; j_call: TRBJ1-2; v_call: TRBV10-3; clone_size: -; cdr3_nt: TGTGCCATCACAGACAGGGAAGCTAACTATGGCTACACCTTC; cdr3_aa: CAITDREANYGYTF
d_call: -; j_call: TRBJ1-2; v_call: TRBV2; clone_size: once; cdr3_nt: TGTGCCAGCAGTGGCAGACAGGAGCACTATGGCTACACCTTC; cdr3_aa: CASSGRQEHYGYTF
d_call: -; j_call: TRBJ1-1; v_call: TRBV11-2; clone_size: -; cdr3_nt: TGTGCCAGCACCGGGGGAAGGGCCAACACTGAAGCTTTCTTT; cdr3_aa: CASTGGRANTEAFF
d_call: -; j_call: TRBJ2-3; v_call: TRBV6-5; clone_size: -; cdr3_nt: TGTGCCAGCAGTTACTCGGGGAGAGCTAGCACAGATACGCAGTATTTT; cdr3_aa: CASSYSGRASTDTQYF
d_call: -; j_call: TRBJ1-2; v_call: TRBV7-9; clone_size: -; cdr3_nt: TGTGCCAGCCACCGAGATACCGCAAACTATGGCTACACCTTC; cdr3_aa: CASHRDTANYGYTF
d_call: -; j_call: TRBJ2-7; v_call: TRBV9; clone_size: -; cdr3_nt: TGTGCCAGCAGCGTAGCGGGGGTGCCCCCCTACGAGCAGTACTTC; cdr3_aa: CASSVAGVPPYEQYF
d_call: -; j_call: TRBJ1-5; v_call: TRBV24-1; clone_size: -; cdr3_nt: TGTGCCACCAGTGCAGGGCAGGGAACTAATCAGCCCCAGCATTTT; cdr3_aa: CATSAGQGTNQPQHF
d_call: -; j_call: TRBJ2-2; v_call: TRBV4-3; clone_size: -; cdr3_nt: TGCGCCAGCAGCCAAGGACAGAACACCGGGGAGCTGTTTTTT; cdr3_aa: CASSQGQNTGELFF
d_call: -; j_call: TRBJ1-3; v_call: TRBV6-1; clone_size: -; cdr3_nt: TGTGCCAGCAGTGAAATTTTGGCGGATCTCTCTGGAAACACCATATATTTT; cdr3_aa: CASSEILADLSGNTIYF
d_call: TRBD1; j_call: TRBJ1-5; v_call: TRBV12-3/TRBV12-4; clone_size: -; cdr3_nt: TGTGCCAGCGCAGGGGGCCTCAATCAGCCCCAGCATTTT; cdr3_aa: CASAGGLNQPQHF
d_call: -; j_call: TRBJ1-1; v_call: TRBV2; clone_size: few; cdr3_nt: TGTGCCAGCAGTGGACAGGTTAACACTGAAGCTTTCTTT; cdr3_aa: CASSGQVNTEAFF
d_call: -; j_call: TRBJ1-1; v_call: TRBV6-5; clone_size: -; cdr3_nt: TGTGCCAGCAGTTACCGCAGTATGAACACTGAAGCTTTCTTT; cdr3_aa: CASSYRSMNTEAFF
d_call: TRBD1; j_call: TRBJ1-5; v_call: TRBV27; clone_size: once; cdr3_nt: TGTGCCAGCAGTCCCGGGACAGGGGGGCAGCCCCAGCATTTT; cdr3_aa: CASSPGTGGQPQHF
d_call: TRBD1; j_call: TRBJ1-5; v_call: TRBV6-4; clone_size: once; cdr3_nt: TGTGCCAGCAGTGACTCAGGGACAGCGATGTTGCATTTT; cdr3_aa: CASSDSGTAMLHF
d_call: TRBD1; j_call: TRBJ1-2; v_call: TRBV5-1; clone_size: -; cdr3_nt: TGCGCCAGCAGCCTTCAACCGACAGGGGAAGGCTACACCTTC; cdr3_aa: CASSLQPTGEGYTF
d_call: TRBD1; j_call: TRBJ2-1; v_call: TRBV9; clone_size: -; cdr3_nt: TGTGCCAGCAGCGAGAGGGGGGACAGGGGAATAAATGAGCAGTTCTTC; cdr3_aa: CASSERGDRGINEQFF
d_call: -; j_call: TRBJ1-1; v_call: TRBV19; clone_size: -; cdr3_nt: TGTGCCAGTAGTACGCGGGGACCTGCTTTCTTT; cdr3_aa: CASSTRGPAFF
d_call: TRBD1; j_call: TRBJ2-2; v_call: TRBV19; clone_size: -; cdr3_nt: TGTGCCAGTAGAGTCACAGGGGCTAACACCGGGGAGCTGTTTTTT; cdr3_aa: CASRVTGANTGELFF
d_call: TRBD2; j_call: TRBJ2-1; v_call: TRBV2; clone_size: -; cdr3_nt: TGTGCCAGCAGTGGGCTAGCGGGGGACAATGAGCAGTTCTTC; cdr3_aa: CASSGLAGDNEQFF
d_call: -; j_call: TRBJ1-6; v_call: TRBV7-9; clone_size: -; cdr3_nt: TGTGCCAGCAGCTCTGGATCGGGGAACAATTGGGGTTCACCCCTCCACTTT; cdr3_aa: CASSSGSGNNWGSPLHF
d_call: TRBD1; j_call: TRBJ1-1; v_call: TRBV5-8; clone_size: -; cdr3_nt: TGTGCCAGCAGCTTGCGGACAGGGCTCACTGAAGCTTTCTTT; cdr3_aa: CASSLRTGLTEAFF
d_call: -; j_call: TRBJ2-1; v_call: TRBV5-1; clone_size: few; cdr3_nt: TGCGCCAGCAGGCTAGATACGCCTTACAATGAGCAGTTCTTC; cdr3_aa: CASRLDTPYNEQFF
d_call: -; j_call: TRBJ2-1; v_call: TRBV24-1; clone_size: -; cdr3_nt: TGTGCCACCAGTGACCCCCCTTACAATGAGCAGTTCTTC; cdr3_aa: CATSDPPYNEQFF
d_call: TRBD2; j_call: TRBJ2-7; v_call: TRBV2; clone_size: -; cdr3_nt: TGTGCCAGCAGGATAGCGGGGATGTACGAGCAGTACTTC; cdr3_aa: CASRIAGMYEQYF
d_call: TRBD2; j_call: TRBJ2-2; v_call: TRBV9; clone_size: once; cdr3_nt: TGTGCCAGCAGCCCTCCTGGGGCTAGCGGGAGCGTCGGGGAGCTGTTTTTT; cdr3_aa: CASSPPGASGSVGELFF
d_call: -; j_call: TRBJ2-2; v_call: TRBV7-2; clone_size: few; cdr3_nt: TGTGCCAGCAGCCCCCAACAGGGTGTAGGCACCGGGGAGCTGTTTTTT; cdr3_aa: CASSPQQGVGTGELFF
d_call: TRBD1; j_call: TRBJ1-1; v_call: TRBV4-3; clone_size: -; cdr3_nt: TGCGCCAGCAGCCAAGCGAGCAGGGGGCGGAGTGAAGCTTTCTTT; cdr3_aa: CASSQASRGRSEAFF
d_call: -; j_call: TRBJ1-2; v_call: TRBV12-3/TRBV12-4; clone_size: -; cdr3_nt: TGTGCCAGCAGTCCGGGGTATGGCTACACCTTC; cdr3_aa: CASSPGYGYTF
d_call: -; j_call: TRBJ1-2; v_call: TRBV9; clone_size: -; cdr3_nt: TGTGCCAGCACCGGTGGGGCAGGAATTAATTACTATGGCTACACCTTC; cdr3_aa: CASTGGAGINYYGYTF
d_call: -; j_call: TRBJ1-1; v_call: TRBV5-1; clone_size: -; cdr3_nt: TGCGCCAGCAGCCCTCCATACTCGAACACTGAAGCTTTCTTT; cdr3_aa: CASSPPYSNTEAFF
d_call: -; j_call: TRBJ1-2; v_call: TRBV28; clone_size: -; cdr3_nt: TGTGCCAGCAGCAGACAAGGCTATGGCTACACCTTC; cdr3_aa: CASSRQGYGYTF
d_call: -; j_call: TRBJ1-2; v_call: TRBV10-3; clone_size: -; cdr3_nt: TGTGCCATCAGTGAGTCGGGAGGGTTGGCTGGCTACACCTTC; cdr3_aa: CAISESGGLAGYTF